This T cell receptor beta chain was sequenced for a study of T cell changes during pregnancy in multiple sclerosis. V was clipped by 6 bases and J by 0 bases; unmatched bases: 3. CDR3 size: 16 residues. Germline loops: CDR1 MDHEN, CDR2 SYDVKM. The protocol was immunoSEQ multiplex PCR, while the TCRdb copy is restricted to in-frame clones and leaves out a portion. The repertoire consists of about 44,000 clones, with approximately 96% occurring once and the leading ten covering roughly 0.9%. Sequenced here: peripheral blood, sampled in the second trimester of pregnancy. This chain uses TRBV28 with TRBJ2-2; 11 nucleotides line up with TRBD1. The clonotype comes from a female donor with multiple sclerosis, enrolled in a pregnancy study. The CDR3 DNA follows: TGTGCCAGCAGACGGGACAGGGGGGCGAACACCGGGGAGCTGTTTTTT. It encodes CASRRDRGANTGELFF.